This TCR beta chain was recorded in a study of CD8+CD57+ T cells in acquired aplastic anemia. The sample holds many counts of this clonotype. Its antigen is still unknown. Study-wide findings and caveats: Patients shared some 30 CD8+ CDR3 sequences with controls.

CDR1 and CDR2 (germline): SQVTM, ANQGSEA. V shed 4 bases and J 0 bases; nucleotides not matched to a gene: 2. The CDR3 is 13 amino acids. Patients included in sequencing had previously demonstrated CD8+CD57+ cell expansion by flow cytometry. Therapy had not been given to patients before blood sampling. Both TCR beta VDJ combination and CDR3 sequence profiling were carried out. Genomic DNA was the template for this profiling. TCRdb analysed the reads with MiXCR anew, one entry per CDR3 protein. Of under 200,000 distinct CDR3 sequences in the sample, around half were seen once. What was sequenced was sorted CD4+, CD8+, or CD8+CD57+ T cells (not recorded which) from PBMCs. This clonotype was sampled from a human donor with aplastic anemia. The V call is TRBV29-1, the J call TRBJ2-7; 8 bases are a match to TRBD2. This CDR3 is CSVGLATSYEQYF. Written as DNA, the CDR3 is TGCAGCGTTGGACTAGCGACCTCCTACGAGCAGTACTTC.